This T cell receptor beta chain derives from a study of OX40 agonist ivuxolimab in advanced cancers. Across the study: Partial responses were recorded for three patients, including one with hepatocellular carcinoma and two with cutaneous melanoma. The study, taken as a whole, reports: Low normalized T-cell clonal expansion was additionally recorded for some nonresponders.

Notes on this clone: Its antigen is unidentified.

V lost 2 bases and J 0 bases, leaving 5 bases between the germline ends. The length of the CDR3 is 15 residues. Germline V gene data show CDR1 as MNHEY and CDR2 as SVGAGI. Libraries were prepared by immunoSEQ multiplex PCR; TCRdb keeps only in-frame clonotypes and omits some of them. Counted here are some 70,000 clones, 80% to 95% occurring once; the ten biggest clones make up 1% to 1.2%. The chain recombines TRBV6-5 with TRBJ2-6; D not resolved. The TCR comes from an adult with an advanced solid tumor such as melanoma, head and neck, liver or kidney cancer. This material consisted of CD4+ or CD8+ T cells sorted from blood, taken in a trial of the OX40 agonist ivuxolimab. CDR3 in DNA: TGTGCCAGCAGTTACGGCATCTCTGGGGCCAACGTCCTGACTTTC. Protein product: CASSYGISGANVLTF.